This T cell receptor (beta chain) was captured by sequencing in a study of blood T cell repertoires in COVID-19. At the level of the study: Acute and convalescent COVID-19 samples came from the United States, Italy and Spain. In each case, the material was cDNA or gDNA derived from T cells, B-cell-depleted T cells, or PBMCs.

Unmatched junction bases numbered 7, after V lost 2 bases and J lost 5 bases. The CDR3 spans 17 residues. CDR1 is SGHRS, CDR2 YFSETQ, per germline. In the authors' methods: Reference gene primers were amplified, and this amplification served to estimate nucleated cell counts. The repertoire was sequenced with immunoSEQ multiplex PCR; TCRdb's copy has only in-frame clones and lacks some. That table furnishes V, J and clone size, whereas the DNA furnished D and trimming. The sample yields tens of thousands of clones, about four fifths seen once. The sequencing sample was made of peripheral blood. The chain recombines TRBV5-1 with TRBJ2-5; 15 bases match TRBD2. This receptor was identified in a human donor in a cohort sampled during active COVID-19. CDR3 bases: TGCGCCAGCAGCTTAAGGACTAGCGGGGGGGCCGGGGAGACCCAGTACTTC. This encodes CASSLRTSGGAGETQYF. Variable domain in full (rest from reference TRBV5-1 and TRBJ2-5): KAGVTQTPRYLIKTRGQQVTLSCSPISGHRSVSWYQQTPGQGLQFLFEYFSETQRNKGNFPGRFSGRQFSNSRSEMNVSTLELGDSALYLCASSLRTSGGAGETQYFGPGTRLLVL.